These T cell receptor beta chains were read from a single sample in a study of blood T cell repertoires in COVID-19. The table came from immunoSEQ multiplex PCR; TCRdb's copy has only in-frame clones and leaves some out. Of under 250,000 clones in the sample, approximately 86% were seen once. The sequenced sample was peripheral blood. The receptor set was obtained from a man aged 40-49 years with acute or convalescent COVID-19. Each CDR3 is given with its conserved first and last residue. A D gene is named only where the DNA matches it firmly. Some rows have no size entry. The others give once, few or many, or a class for an expanded clone.

once	TRBJ1-4	TRBV19	-	TGTGCCAGTAGTGCCGGTCACCGTGGTAATGAAAAACTGTTTTTT	CASSAGHRGNEKLFF
-	TRBJ1-1	TRBV2	-	TGTGCCAGCAGTGAAGAGACAAACACTGAAGCTTTCTTT	CASSEETNTEAFF
once	TRBJ1-3	TRBV5-1	-	TGCGCCAGCAGCCCTCCGGAGACCTCTGGAAACACCATATATTTT	CASSPPETSGNTIYF
-	TRBJ2-4	TRBV30	-	TGTGCCTGGAGTGTAACGCAGGGCATTCAGTACTTC	CAWSVTQGIQYF
-	TRBJ1-6	TRBV27	-	TGTGCCACCTCGGACAGATATAATTCACCCCTCCACTTT	CATSDRYNSPLHF
few	TRBJ1-2	TRBV11-2	-	TGTGCCAGCAGCCTAACACAGGGACAAATCGACGGCTACACCTTC	CASSLTQGQIDGYTF
medium-sized	TRBJ1-2	TRBV6-5	-	TGTGCCGCCGCGGGTGGCTATGGCTACACCTTC	CAAAGGYGYTF
-	TRBJ2-1	TRBV24-1	-	TGTGCCACCAGTGTGGGCCGCAACAATGAGCAGTTCTTC	CATSVGRNNEQFF
-	TRBJ2-7	TRBV7-2	TRBD1	TGTGCCAGCAGGACGACCCCTGGGACAGCTACTGTATGGTACTTC	CASRTTPGTATVWYF
-	TRBJ2-1	TRBV7-9	TRBD2	TGTGCCAGCAGCTTCCCGGGACTAGCGGCGAATGAGCAGTTCTTC	CASSFPGLAANEQFF
-	TRBJ1-1	TRBV7-6	TRBD1	TGTGCCAGCAGCTTACAGGGGGCCAGCACTGAAGCTTTCTTT	CASSLQGASTEAFF
-	TRBJ2-3	TRBV28	-	TGTGCCAGCAGTTTACCGAGGCAGGGAATCCAATCAGATACGCAGTATTTT	CASSLPRQGIQSDTQYF
-	TRBJ1-2	TRBV4-1	TRBD1	TGCGCCAGCAGCCCGACCCAAGACAGGGTTGGCTATGGCTACACCTTC	CASSPTQDRVGYGYTF
-	TRBJ2-4	TRBV14	-	TGTGCCAGCAGTTATAACAACAGGGTGAACATTCAGTACTTC	CASSYNNRVNIQYF
-	TRBJ2-7	TRBV30	TRBD2	TGTGCCTGGAAGCGGGATGGGCTTCGGGGCTACGAGCAGTACTTC	CAWKRDGLRGYEQYF
-	TRBJ2-7	TRBV28	-	TGTGCCAGCACCCCGGCGGGGCCCCACGAGCAGTACTTC	CASTPAGPHEQYF
-	TRBJ1-2	TRBV18	TRBD1	TGTGCCAGCTCACCACAGAAAGGGGGCCGTGCAGGGATGGACTATGGCTACACCTTC	CASSPQKGGRAGMDYGYTF
-	TRBJ2-3	TRBV7-9	TRBD2	TGTGCCAGCAGCGACACTAGCGGGGGGGCAGCAGATACGCAGTATTTT	CASSDTSGGAADTQYF
-	TRBJ2-7	TRBV4-1	-	TGCGCCAGCAGCCAAGAAAGATCCCCGAGCCTCCACGAGCAGTACTTC	CASSQERSPSLHEQYF
once	TRBJ1-5	TRBV30	-	TGTGCCTGGAGTGTACGGGATCACCAGCCCCAGCATTTT	CAWSVRDHQPQHF
-	TRBJ2-1	TRBV6-5	-	TGTGCCAGCAGTTACACCCACGGCGGGCATGAGCAGTTCTTC	CASSYTHGGHEQFF
-	TRBJ1-5	TRBV30	TRBD1	TGTGCCTGGAGTAAACAGGGGGAGCCCCAGCATTTT	CAWSKQGEPQHF
-	TRBJ2-3	TRBV19	TRBD2	TGTGCCAGTAGCAGAACTAGCGGGGGGGCCGGAGGCACAGATACGCAGTATTTT	CASSRTSGGAGGTDTQYF
once	TRBJ2-1	TRBV5-5	-	TGTGCCAGCAGCCCTCGCGTGGGGGCGCAGTTCTTC	CASSPRVGAQFF
-	TRBJ1-2	TRBV21-1	-	TGTGCCAGCAGCATGGATGGACAGGGAGACGTAGGCTACACCTTC	CASSMDGQGDVGYTF
-	TRBJ2-4	TRBV5-1	-	TGCGCCAGCAGCTTCGGTCCTAGCAGCATTCAGTACTTC	CASSFGPSSIQYF
-	TRBJ2-4	TRBV3-1/TRBV3-2	-	TGTGCCAGCGCTAGGGGGAAAAACATTCAGTACTTC	CASARGKNIQYF